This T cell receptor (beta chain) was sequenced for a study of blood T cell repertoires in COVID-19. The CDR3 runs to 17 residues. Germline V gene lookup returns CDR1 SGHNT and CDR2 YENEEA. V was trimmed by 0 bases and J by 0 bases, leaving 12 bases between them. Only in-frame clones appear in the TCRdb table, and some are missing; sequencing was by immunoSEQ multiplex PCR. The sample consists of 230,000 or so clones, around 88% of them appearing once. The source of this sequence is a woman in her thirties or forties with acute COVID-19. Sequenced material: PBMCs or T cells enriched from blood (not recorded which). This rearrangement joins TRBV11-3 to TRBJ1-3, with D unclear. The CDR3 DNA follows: TGTGCCAGCAGCTTAGACCGGTCACGAATCTCTGGAAACACCATATATTTT. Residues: CASSLDRSRISGNTIYF. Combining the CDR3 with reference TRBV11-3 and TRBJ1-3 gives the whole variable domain EAGVVQSPRYKIIEKKQPVAFWCNPISGHNTLYWYLQNLGQGPELLIRYENEEAVDDSQLPKDRFSAERLKGVDSTLKIQPAELGDSAVYLCASSLDRSRISGNTIYFGEGSWLTVV.